These 32 T cell receptor beta chains came from one sample sequenced in a study of technical replicates of blood from several donors. Sequenced by immunoSEQ multiplex PCR; TCRdb stores in-frame clones only, minus some. The sample carries about 76,000 clones, around 94% recorded once. The sequenced sample consisted of T cells isolated from PBMCs. Receptor source: a human donor in good health.

The chain has TRBV7-3 and TRBJ2-2; 7 bases align to TRBD2. The CDR3 is made up of 16 amino acids. Trimming cost V 2 bases and J 6 bases; bases outside gene matches: 9. Germline V gene data show CDR1 as SGHTA and CDR2 as FQGTGA. As DNA, the CDR3 is TGTGCCAGCAGCTTACCGGGACTAACGCGGGCCGGGGAGCTGTTTTTT. Translation: CASSLPGLTRAGELFF.

The V gene is TRBV15, the J gene TRBJ2-7, with D hard to call. This CDR3 spans 12 amino acids. V lost 1 base and J 6 bases, leaving 7 bases between the germline ends. CDR1 and CDR2 (germline): LNHNV, YYDKDF (reference sequence). The CDR3 nucleotides read TGTGCCACCAGCAGAGTAACGGGCGAGCAGTACTTC. Amino acids: CATSRVTGEQYF.

The V and J genes are TRBV7-8 and TRBJ1-2; 10 positions match TRBD1. The CDR3 totals 13 residues. CDR1 and CDR2 (germline): SGHVS, FQNEAQ. V was pared by 5 bases and J by 7 bases, with 4 bases of the junction left unmatched. The CDR3 region is CASSPRTGGGYTF. The CDR3 DNA is TGTGCCAGCAGCCCGCGGACAGGGGGTGGCTACACCTTC.

The rearrangement joins TRBV18 to TRBJ2-2, with D unresolved. Trimming removed 0 bases at V and 0 bases at J, with 5 bases between. The CDR3 covers 15 residues. Per germline, CDR1 KGHSH and CDR2 LQKENI. The CDR3 loop reads CASSPPGANTGELFF. Written as DNA, the CDR3 is TGTGCCAGCTCACCACCGGGCGCGAACACCGGGGAGCTGTTTTTT.

This chain connects TRBV28 to TRBJ2-6; TRBD2 matches 13 bases. V shed 7 bases and J 2 bases; nucleotides not matched to a gene: 20. The CDR3 spans 22 residues. Germline V gene data show CDR1 as MDHEN and CDR2 as SYDVKM. CDR3 loop: CASTTYDAAGLAGEAGANVLTF. The CDR3 DNA sequence: TGTGCCAGCACGACTTATGACGCGGCAGGACTAGCGGGAGAGGCTGGGGCCAACGTCCTGACTTTC.

The chain combines TRBV28 with TRBJ1-5; 9 bases are a match to TRBD1. From germline, CDR1 is MDHEN and CDR2 SYDVKM. This CDR3 has 21 residues. The junction had 22 bases not matched to a gene; V was cut back by 3 bases and J by 4 bases. CDR3 DNA sequence: TGTGCCAGCAGTTTGGCCCGGGGGACAGGGTACTCCGGGAGGGGGAATCAGCCCCAGCATTTT. Translated, it gives CASSLARGTGYSGRGNQPQHF.

The V and J genes are TRBV28 and TRBJ1-1, with D possibly TRBD1 on 6 matching bases. V lost 5 bases and J lost 1, with 14 bases in between. This CDR3 has 15 residues. Germline V CDR1 and CDR2: MDHEN, SYDVKM. The CDR3 protein is CASSTSGTTNTEAFF. CDR3 sequence (DNA): TGTGCCAGCAGTACTTCCGGGACAACGAACACTGAAGCTTTCTTT.

For this clone: A junction boundary mismatches the germline segment, possibly from a read error. This chain uses TRBV9 with TRBJ1-5, with TRBD1 identical over 8 bases. The CDR3 contains 15 residues. CDR1 and CDR2 (germline): SGDLS, YYNGEE. For the CDR3, the DNA is TGTGCCAGCAGTGTAGGACAGGGAGGTCGTCAGCCCCAGCATTTT. Translated: CASSVGQGGRQPQHF.

The rearrangement joins TRBV6-5 to TRBJ2-7; 7 positions agree with TRBD1. This CDR3 has 14 amino acids. The V gene's germline CDR1 is MNHEY and CDR2 SVGAGI. The junction had 11 bases not matched to a gene; V was cut back by 6 bases and J by 6 bases. The CDR3 DNA sequence: TGTGCCAGCAGCACCGCTAACAGGGGCCGCGAGCAGTACTTC. This encodes CASSTANRGREQYF.

V is TRBV4-1 and J is TRBJ2-5; possibly TRBD2 for D (5 bases). V lost 2 bases and J lost 0, with 13 bases in between. The CDR3 is 16 amino acids. The germline gives CDR1 MGHRA, CDR2 YSYEKL. This CDR3 is CASSQLDGEYQETQYF. The DNA for the CDR3 is TGCGCCAGCAGCCAACTAGACGGGGAGTACCAAGAGACCCAGTACTTC.

CDR3 nucleotides: TGTGCCAGCAGCGTAGAGGACTGGCATGTAAGCGAGCAGTACTTC. It codes for CASSVEDWHVSEQYF. This chain joins TRBV9 and TRBJ2-7; D is possibly TRBD2 (5 bases). V lost 0 bases and J 6 bases, leaving 16 bases between the germline ends. CDR3 size: 15 residues. Germline CDR1 reads SGDLS; CDR2 reads YYNGEE.

This clone occurred once. This chain uses TRBV29-1 with TRBJ2-3; TRBD1 might be the D (6 bases). The CDR3 is made up of 14 amino acids. The V gene lost 3 bases and the J gene lost 8 bases, with 18 bases spanning the gap. The germline gives CDR1 SQVTM, CDR2 ANQGSEA. CDR3: CSVEENRAEGTQYF. The CDR3 DNA reads as TGCAGCGTTGAGGAAAACAGGGCAGAGGGTACGCAGTATTTT.

The chain uses TRBV19 and TRBJ1-1, with unresolved D. CDR1 and CDR2 from the germline V gene are LNHDA and SQIVND (reference sequence). Trimming took off 7 bases at V and 1 base at J, with 13 bases between the two ends. CDR3 size: 14 residues. CDR3 protein: CASTLGSTNTEAFF. The CDR3 DNA follows: TGTGCCAGTACCCTTGGGAGCACGAACACTGAAGCTTTCTTT.

This chain joins TRBV6-1 and TRBJ1-5; perhaps TRBD1 as D (5 bases). The CDR3 sequence is 13 residues long. V gave up 4 bases and J gave up 5 bases, with 9 bases separating them. Germline assignment: CDR1 MNHNS and CDR2 SASEGT. This CDR3 is CASSGRGYQPQHF. CDR3 DNA sequence: TGTGCCAGCAGTGGACGGGGGTATCAGCCCCAGCATTTT.

The chain carries TRBV27 and TRBJ2-7; TRBD2 matches at 9 bases. The CDR3 runs 16 residues. Looked up from germline, CDR1 is MNHEY and CDR2 is SMNVEV (reference sequence). With V trimmed by 5 bases and J by 3 bases, 11 bases remained unmatched. In DNA, the CDR3 is TGTGCCAGCAGTCCCTCATCCGGGACTAGCAACTACGAGCAGTACTTC. Amino acids: CASSPSSGTSNYEQYF.

This clone showed up just once. The gene calls are TRBV14 and TRBJ2-7; maybe TRBD2 (5 bases). V was pared by 1 base and J by 0 bases, with 19 bases between. There are 18 residues in the CDR3. Germline assignment: CDR1 SGHDN and CDR2 FVKESK. In DNA, the CDR3 is TGTGCCAGCAGCCAAGCCTTCGGGGTTGGCAGGTTCTCCTACGAGCAGTACTTC. Translation gives CASSQAFGVGRFSYEQYF.

This clone was detected once. This chain connects TRBV7-2 to TRBJ1-3; D is unresolved. V lost 4 bases and J lost 1, with 5 bases in between. This CDR3 has 13 amino acids. Per the germline V gene, CDR1 is SGHTA and CDR2 is FQGNSA. CDR3 nucleotide sequence: TGTGCCAGCAGCTCCTATTCTGGAAACACCATATATTTT. Translated: CASSSYSGNTIYF.

This chain joins TRBV9 and TRBJ1-5; 8 bases are shared with TRBD1. Trimming at V came to 2 bases and at J to 5 bases, leaving 0 bases not matched to a gene. The CDR3 is 13 residues long. CDR1 and CDR2 from the germline V gene are SGDLS and YYNGEE. Here the CDR3 reads CASSVDRDQPQHF. CDR3 nucleotide sequence: TGTGCCAGCAGCGTGGACAGGGATCAGCCCCAGCATTTT.

The chain links TRBV9 to TRBJ2-1; D might be TRBD2 (5 bases). V lost 0 bases and J lost 8, with 15 bases in between. The CDR3 sequence is 15 residues long. Germline V gene data show CDR1 as SGDLS and CDR2 as YYNGEE. In nucleotides, the CDR3 is TGTGCCAGCAGCGTAGAGGGCGCGGGTTTCTATGAGCAGTTCTTC. It is translated as CASSVEGAGFYEQFF.

The table lists this clone with a few counts. The chain has TRBV9 and TRBJ1-4; D remains ambiguous. CDR1 is SGDLS and CDR2 is YYNGEE in the germline V gene. Between the trimmed V and J ends, which lost 4 bases and 7 bases, there was a span of 14 bases. This CDR3 has 14 residues. The CDR3 here is CASSSYGGGEKLFF. DNA of the CDR3: TGTGCCAGCAGCTCATATGGAGGTGGTGAAAAACTGTTTTTT.

CDR3 region: CASRDTTGELFF. The DNA of the CDR3 is TGTGCCAGCAGAGACACCACCGGGGAGCTGTTTTTT. The chain employs TRBV28 and TRBJ2-2; D remains ambiguous. Germline assignment: CDR1 MDHEN and CDR2 SYDVKM. The V gene lost 6 bases and the J gene lost 4 bases, with 6 bases spanning the gap. CDR3 length: 12 residues.

This chain uses TRBV18 with TRBJ1-1; a possible D gene is TRBD1 (6 bases). Germline V gives CDR1 KGHSH, CDR2 LQKENI. This CDR3 region has 12 residues. V lost 11 bases, J lost 5 bases, and 15 bases lay in between. This CDR3 is CAASPRGTEAFF. The DNA for the CDR3 is TGTGCCGCATCCCCGAGGGGGACTGAAGCTTTCTTT.

The V gene is TRBV6-1, the J gene TRBJ1-5; D not resolved. The V end was cut by 1 base, the J end by 6 bases, with 7 bases between. The CDR3 loop spans 13 amino acids. Germline loops: CDR1 MNHNS, CDR2 SASEGT. This CDR3 is CASSEVLSQPQHF. The CDR3 DNA sequence: TGTGCCAGCAGTGAAGTACTTTCTCAGCCCCAGCATTTT.

This chain connects TRBV5-1 to TRBJ2-5; D may be TRBD1 (5 bases). Trimming took 7 bases from V and 1 from J, leaving 11 bases between them. The CDR3 spans 13 residues. Germline V lookup: CDR1 SGHRS, CDR2 YFSETQ. CDR3 loop: CASGDRGQETQYF. CDR3 sequence (DNA): TGCGCCAGCGGTGACAGAGGCCAAGAGACCCAGTACTTC. The complete variable domain, with remaining parts taken from reference TRBV5-1 and TRBJ2-5, reads KAGVTQTPRYLIKTRGQQVTLSCSPISGHRSVSWYQQTPGQGLQFLFEYFSETQRNKGNFPGRFSGRQFSNSRSEMNVSTLELGDSALYLCASGDRGQETQYFGPGTRLLVL.

This rearrangement joins TRBV29-1 to TRBJ2-1, with TRBD2 matching over 13 bases. Germline values: CDR1 SQVTM, CDR2 ANQGSEA. This CDR3 is built from 12 residues. The junction had 7 bases not matched to a gene; V was cut back by 7 bases and J by 13 bases. CDR3 sequence reads: CSARTSGRNQFF. The CDR3 nucleotides read TGCAGCGCGCGGACTAGCGGGAGAAACCAGTTCTTC.

The chain has TRBV5-4 and TRBJ2-7; 7 nucleotides line up with TRBD1. V shed 0 bases and J 7 bases; nucleotides not matched to a gene: 7. Germline assignment: CDR1 SGHNT and CDR2 YYREEE (reference sequence). The CDR3 is made up of 14 amino acids. This CDR3 reads CASSLGKGQREQYF. Written as DNA, the CDR3 is TGTGCCAGCAGCTTGGGGAAGGGACAGAGGGAGCAGTACTTC.

This clone was recorded once. The chain is built from TRBV19 and TRBJ1-2; D is perhaps TRBD1 (6 bases). The CDR3 length is 14 residues. V gave up 6 bases and J gave up 7 bases, with 18 bases separating them. Looked up from germline, CDR1 is LNHDA and CDR2 is SQIVND (reference sequence). The CDR3 is CASSTRGAFSGYTF. The CDR3 DNA is TGTGCCAGTAGCACCCGGGGGGCTTTTTCTGGCTACACCTTC.

The chain couples TRBV15 to TRBJ2-7; D is ambiguous. CDR1 and CDR2 (germline): LNHNV, YYDKDF (reference sequence). This CDR3 comprises 14 residues. V was cut by 0 bases and J by 3 bases, with 9 bases left in between. The CDR3 nucleotides are TGTGCCACCAGCAGAGAAAAATCCCTCTACGAGCAGTACTTC. This translates into CATSREKSLYEQYF.

The V and J genes are TRBV6-1 and TRBJ2-3; 8 bases align to TRBD2. The CDR3 length is 18 residues. J was trimmed by 2 bases and V by 2 bases; bases with no gene match: 12. CDR1 is MNHNS and CDR2 is SASEGT in the germline V gene. The CDR3 region has the DNA TGTGCCAGCAGTGAATCTCCCGCAGCGGGAGTCTACACAGATACGCAGTATTTT. Amino acids: CASSESPAAGVYTDTQYF.

The chain has TRBV7-9 and TRBJ1-2, with D perhaps TRBD1 (5 bases). The V gene's germline CDR1 is SEHNR and CDR2 FQNEAQ (reference sequence). Trimming pared 6 bases from V and 5 bases from J, leaving 7 bases between. The CDR3 sequence is 11 residues long. Written as DNA, the CDR3 is TGTGCCAGCAGGGACAATTATGGCTACACCTTC. This sequence encodes CASRDNYGYTF.

The rearrangement joins TRBV15 to TRBJ2-1; TRBD2 matches at 14 bases. CDR1 LNHNV and CDR2 YYDKDF come from the germline V gene (reference sequence). CDR3 size: 14 residues. Losses at the gene ends were 5 bases for V and 8 bases for J; bases not matched to a gene: 2. The CDR3 coding sequence is TGTGCCACCAGCCGGACTAGCGGGAGGCATGAGCAGTTCTTC. Its protein is CATSRTSGRHEQFF.

Here the CDR3 reads CASSLMWGLGGELFF. The CDR3, as DNA: TGTGCCAGCAGCTTGATGTGGGGGCTCGGCGGGGAGCTGTTTTTT. The chain carries TRBV5-6 and TRBJ2-2, with a weak D call TRBD1 (6 bases). The germline gives CDR1 SGHDT, CDR2 YYEEEE. The CDR3 contains 15 residues. Trimming took off 1 base at V and 7 bases at J, with 14 bases between the two ends.